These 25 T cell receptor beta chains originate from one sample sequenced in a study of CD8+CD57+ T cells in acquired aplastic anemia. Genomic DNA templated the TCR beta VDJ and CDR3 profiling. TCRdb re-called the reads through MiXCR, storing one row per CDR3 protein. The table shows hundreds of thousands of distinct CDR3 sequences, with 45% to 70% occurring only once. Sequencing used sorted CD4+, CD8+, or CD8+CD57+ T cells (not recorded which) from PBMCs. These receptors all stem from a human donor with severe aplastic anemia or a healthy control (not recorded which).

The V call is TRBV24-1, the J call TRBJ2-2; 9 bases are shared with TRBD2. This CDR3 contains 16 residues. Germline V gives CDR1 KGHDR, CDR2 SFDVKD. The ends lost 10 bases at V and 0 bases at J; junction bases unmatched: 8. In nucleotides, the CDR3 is TGTGCCACGTCGGGTAGCGGGGGTGCGAACACCGGGGAGCTGTTTTTT. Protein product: CATSGSGGANTGELFF.

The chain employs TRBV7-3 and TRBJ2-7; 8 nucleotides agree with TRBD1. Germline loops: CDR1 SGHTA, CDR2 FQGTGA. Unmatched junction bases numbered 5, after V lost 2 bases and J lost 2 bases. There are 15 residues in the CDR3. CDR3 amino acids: CASSLGQGGTYEQYF. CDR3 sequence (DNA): TGTGCCAGCAGCTTAGGACAGGGTGGAACCTACGAGCAGTACTTC. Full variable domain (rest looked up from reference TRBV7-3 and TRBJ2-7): GAGVSQTPSNKVTEKGKYVELRCDPISGHTALYWYRQSLGQGPEFLIYFQGTGAADDSGLPNDRFFAVRPEGSVSTLKIQRTERGDSAVYLCASSLGQGGTYEQYFGPGTRLTVT.

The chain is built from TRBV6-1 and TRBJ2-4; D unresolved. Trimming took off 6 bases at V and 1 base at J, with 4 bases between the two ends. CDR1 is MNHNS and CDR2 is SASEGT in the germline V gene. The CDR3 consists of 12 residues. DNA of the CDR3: TGTGCCAGCAGCCCGGCCAAAAACATTCAGTACTTC. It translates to CASSPAKNIQYF.

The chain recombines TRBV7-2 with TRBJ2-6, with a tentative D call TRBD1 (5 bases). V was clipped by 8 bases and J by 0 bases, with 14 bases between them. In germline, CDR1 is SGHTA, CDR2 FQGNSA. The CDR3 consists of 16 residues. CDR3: CASHQLGPSGANVLTF. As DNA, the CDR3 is TGTGCCAGCCATCAATTGGGGCCCTCTGGGGCCAACGTCCTGACTTTC.

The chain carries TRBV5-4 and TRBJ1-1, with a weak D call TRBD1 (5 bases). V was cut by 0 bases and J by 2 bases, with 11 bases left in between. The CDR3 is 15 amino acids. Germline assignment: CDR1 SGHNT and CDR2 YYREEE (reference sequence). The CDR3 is CASSLGGTANTEAFF. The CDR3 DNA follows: TGTGCCAGCAGCTTGGGCGGGACGGCTAACACTGAAGCTTTCTTT.

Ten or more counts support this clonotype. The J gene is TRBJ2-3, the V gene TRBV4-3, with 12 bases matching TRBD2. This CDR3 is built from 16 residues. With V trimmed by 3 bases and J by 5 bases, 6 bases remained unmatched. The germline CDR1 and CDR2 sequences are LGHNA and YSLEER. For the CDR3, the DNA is TGCGCCAGCAGCCAGGGCACTAGCGGGGGGCGAGATACGCAGTATTTT. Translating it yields CASSQGTSGGRDTQYF.

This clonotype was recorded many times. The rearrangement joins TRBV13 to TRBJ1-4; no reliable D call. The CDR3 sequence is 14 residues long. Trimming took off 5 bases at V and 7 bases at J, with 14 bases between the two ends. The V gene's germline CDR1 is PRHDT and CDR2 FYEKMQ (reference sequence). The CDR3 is CASSLREESEKLFF. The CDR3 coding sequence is TGTGCCAGCAGCCTTCGGGAGGAGAGTGAAAAACTGTTTTTT.

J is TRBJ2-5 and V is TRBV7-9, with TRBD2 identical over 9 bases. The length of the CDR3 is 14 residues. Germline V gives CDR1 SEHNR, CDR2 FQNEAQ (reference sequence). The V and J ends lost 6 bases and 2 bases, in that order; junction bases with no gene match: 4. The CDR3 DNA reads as TGTGCCAGCAGAGCCACTAGCGGGCAAGAGACCCAGTACTTC. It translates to CASRATSGQETQYF.

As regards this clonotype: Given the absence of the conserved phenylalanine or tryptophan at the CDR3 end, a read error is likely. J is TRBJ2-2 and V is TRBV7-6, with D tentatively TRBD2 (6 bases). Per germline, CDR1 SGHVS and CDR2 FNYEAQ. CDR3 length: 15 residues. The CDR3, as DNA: TGTGCCGGCAGCTTGGGACTTACCAACACCGGGGAGCTGTTTCTT. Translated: CAGSLGLTNTGELFL.

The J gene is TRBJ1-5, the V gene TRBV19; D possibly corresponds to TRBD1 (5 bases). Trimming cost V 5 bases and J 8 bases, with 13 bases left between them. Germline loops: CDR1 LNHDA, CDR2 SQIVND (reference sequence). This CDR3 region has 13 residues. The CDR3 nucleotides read TGTGCCAGTAGTCCGACTGGGGGGGAGCCCCAGCATTTT. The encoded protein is CASSPTGGEPQHF.

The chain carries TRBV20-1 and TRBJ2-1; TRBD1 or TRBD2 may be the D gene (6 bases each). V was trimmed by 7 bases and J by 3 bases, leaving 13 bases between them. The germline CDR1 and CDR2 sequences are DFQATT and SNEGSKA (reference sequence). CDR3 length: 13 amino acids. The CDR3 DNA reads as TGCAGTGTGATTAAGGGGGGCTACAATGAGCAGTTCTTC. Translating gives CSVIKGGYNEQFF.

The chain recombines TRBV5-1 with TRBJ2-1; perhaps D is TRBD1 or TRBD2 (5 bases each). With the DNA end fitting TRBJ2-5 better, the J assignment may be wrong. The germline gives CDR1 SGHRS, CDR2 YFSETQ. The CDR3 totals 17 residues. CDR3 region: CASSSLNPGTYQETQYF. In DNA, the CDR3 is TGCGCCAGCAGCTCCCTAAACCCGGGGACGTACCAAGAGACCCAGTACTTC.

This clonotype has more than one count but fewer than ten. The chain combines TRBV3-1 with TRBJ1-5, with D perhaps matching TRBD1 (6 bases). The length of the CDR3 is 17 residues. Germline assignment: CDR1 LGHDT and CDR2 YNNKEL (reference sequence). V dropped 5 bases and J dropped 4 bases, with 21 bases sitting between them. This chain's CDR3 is CASSASQGRGGNQPQHF. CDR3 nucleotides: TGTGCCAGCAGCGCATCCCAGGGGCGAGGGGGAAATCAGCCCCAGCATTTT.

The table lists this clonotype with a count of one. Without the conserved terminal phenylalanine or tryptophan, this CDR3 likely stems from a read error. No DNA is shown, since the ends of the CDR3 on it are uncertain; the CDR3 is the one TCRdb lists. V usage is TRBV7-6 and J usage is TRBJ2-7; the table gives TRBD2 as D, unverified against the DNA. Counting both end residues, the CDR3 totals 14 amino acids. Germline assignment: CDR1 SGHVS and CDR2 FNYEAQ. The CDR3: CASSLGLAGTERYL.

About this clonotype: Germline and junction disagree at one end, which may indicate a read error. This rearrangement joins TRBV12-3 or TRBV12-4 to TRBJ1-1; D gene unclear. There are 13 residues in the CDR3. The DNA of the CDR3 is TGTGCCAGCAGTTTAGCAGAGAACACTGAAACTTTCTTT. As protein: CASSLAENTETFF.

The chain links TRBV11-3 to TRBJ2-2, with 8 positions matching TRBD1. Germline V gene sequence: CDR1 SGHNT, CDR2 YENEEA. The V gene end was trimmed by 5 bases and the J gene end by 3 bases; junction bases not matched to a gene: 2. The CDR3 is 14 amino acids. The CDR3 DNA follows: TGTGCCAGCAGCCCCAGGGGGCACACCGGGGAGCTGTTTTTT. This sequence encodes CASSPRGHTGELFF.

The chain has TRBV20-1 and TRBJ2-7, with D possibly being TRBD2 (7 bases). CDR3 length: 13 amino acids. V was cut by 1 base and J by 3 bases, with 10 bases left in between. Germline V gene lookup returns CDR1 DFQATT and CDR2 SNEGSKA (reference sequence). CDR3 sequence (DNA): TGCAGTGCTAGAGGAGGGGGGGACTACGAGCAGTACTTC. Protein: CSARGGGDYEQYF.

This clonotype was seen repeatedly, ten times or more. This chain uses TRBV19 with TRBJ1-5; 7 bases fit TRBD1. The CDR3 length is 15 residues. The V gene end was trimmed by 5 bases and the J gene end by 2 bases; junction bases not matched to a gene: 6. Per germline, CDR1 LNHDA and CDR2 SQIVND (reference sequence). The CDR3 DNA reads TGTGCCAGTAGTTGGCAGGGGGTAGGCAATCAGCCCCAGCATTTT. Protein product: CASSWQGVGNQPQHF.

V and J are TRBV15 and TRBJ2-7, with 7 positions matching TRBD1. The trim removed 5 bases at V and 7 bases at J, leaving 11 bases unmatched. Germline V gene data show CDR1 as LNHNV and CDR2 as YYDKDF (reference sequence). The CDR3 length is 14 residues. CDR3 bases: TGTGCCACCAGCCCCCAGACAGGGCCTCGGGAGCAGTACTTC. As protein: CATSPQTGPREQYF.

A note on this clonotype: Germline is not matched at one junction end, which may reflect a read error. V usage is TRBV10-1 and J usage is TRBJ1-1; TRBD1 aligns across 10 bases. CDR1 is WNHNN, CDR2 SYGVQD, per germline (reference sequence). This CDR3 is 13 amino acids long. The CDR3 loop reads CASKGQGNAEAFF. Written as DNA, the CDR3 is TGCGCCAGCAAGGGACAGGGGAACGCTGAAGCTTTCTTT.

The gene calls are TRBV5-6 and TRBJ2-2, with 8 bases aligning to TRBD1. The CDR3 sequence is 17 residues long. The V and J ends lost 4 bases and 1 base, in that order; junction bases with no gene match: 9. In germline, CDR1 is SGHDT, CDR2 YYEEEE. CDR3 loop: CASSLTRDRRNTGELFF. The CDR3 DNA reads TGTGCCAGCAGCCTTACCCGGGACAGGCGGAACACCGGGGAGCTGTTTTTT.

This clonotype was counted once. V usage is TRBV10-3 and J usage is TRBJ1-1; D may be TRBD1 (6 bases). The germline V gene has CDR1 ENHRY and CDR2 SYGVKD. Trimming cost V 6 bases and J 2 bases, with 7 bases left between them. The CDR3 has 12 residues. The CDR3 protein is CAIRQGNTEAFF. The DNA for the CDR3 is TGTGCCATCAGACAGGGTAACACTGAAGCTTTCTTT.

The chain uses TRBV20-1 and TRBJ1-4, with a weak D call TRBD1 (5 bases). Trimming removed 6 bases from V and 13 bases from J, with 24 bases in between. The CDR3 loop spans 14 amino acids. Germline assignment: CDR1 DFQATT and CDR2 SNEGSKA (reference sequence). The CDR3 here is CSASAVGEPRGLFF. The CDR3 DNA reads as TGCAGTGCCTCAGCCGTGGGGGAACCTAGGGGACTGTTTTTT.

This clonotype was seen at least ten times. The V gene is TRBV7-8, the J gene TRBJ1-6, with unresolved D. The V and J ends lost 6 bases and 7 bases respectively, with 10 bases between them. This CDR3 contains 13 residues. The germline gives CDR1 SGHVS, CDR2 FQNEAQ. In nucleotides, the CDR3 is TGTGCCAGCAGTCTTGGAGGGAATTCACCCCTCCACTTT. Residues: CASSLGGNSPLHF. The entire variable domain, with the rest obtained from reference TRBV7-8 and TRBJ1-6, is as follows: GAGVSQSPRYKVAKRGQDVALRCDPISGHVSLFWYQQALGQGPEFLTYFQNEAQLDKSGLPSDRFFAERPEGSVSTLKIQRTQQEDSAVYLCASSLGGNSPLHFGNGTRLTVT.

The chain's CDR3 is CASSVFQNIQYF. CDR3 bases: TGCGCCAGCAGCGTCTTCCAAAACATTCAGTACTTC. J is TRBJ2-4 and V is TRBV4-1; no clear D. The length of the CDR3 is 12 residues. The V gene lost 5 bases and the J gene lost 5 bases, with 7 bases spanning the gap. CDR1 and CDR2 from the germline V gene are MGHRA and YSYEKL.